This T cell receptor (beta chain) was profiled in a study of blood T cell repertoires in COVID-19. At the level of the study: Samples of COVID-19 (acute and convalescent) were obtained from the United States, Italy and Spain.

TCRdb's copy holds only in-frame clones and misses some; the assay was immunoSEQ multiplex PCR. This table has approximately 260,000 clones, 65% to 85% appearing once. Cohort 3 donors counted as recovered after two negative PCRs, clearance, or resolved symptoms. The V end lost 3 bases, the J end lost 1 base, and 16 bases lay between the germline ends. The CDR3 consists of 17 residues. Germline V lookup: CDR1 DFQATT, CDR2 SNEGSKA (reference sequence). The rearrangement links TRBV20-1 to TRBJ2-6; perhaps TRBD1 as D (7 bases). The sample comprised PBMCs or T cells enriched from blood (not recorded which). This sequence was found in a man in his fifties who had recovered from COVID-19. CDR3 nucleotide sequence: TGCAGTGCTAGTCCCTACAGGGGAGGTTCTGGGGCCAACGTCCTGACTTTC. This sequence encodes CSASPYRGGSGANVLTF.